Shown below are 9 T cell receptor beta chains from a single sample sequenced in a study of cytomegalovirus exposure and HLA in healthy donors. This PCR relied on a set of 60 Vbeta primers and 13 Jbeta primers. Method: immunoSEQ multiplex PCR; TCRdb's copy keeps in-frame clones and lacks some. The sample consists of 220,000 or so clones, approximately 78% of them appearing once. Material: PBMCs. These receptors were taken from a male donor in good health and CMV-seronegative.

This clone occurred once. The chain joins TRBV10-1 to TRBJ2-2; D gene ambiguous. Germline CDR1 and CDR2: WNHNN and SYGVQD (reference sequence). The CDR3 consists of 15 residues. The V end was cut by 7 bases, the J end by 1 base, with 13 bases between. The CDR3 DNA sequence: TGCGCCAGCATTCCCGGGTCTCTGAACACCGGGGAGCTGTTTTTT. Its translation: CASIPGSLNTGELFF.

The chain uses TRBV5-8 and TRBJ2-1, with TRBD1 as a possible D gene (6 bases). Germline V CDR1 and CDR2: SGHTS, YDEGEE. The V end lost 3 bases, the J end lost 2 bases, and 12 bases lay between the germline ends. The CDR3 loop spans 15 amino acids. CDR3 DNA: TGTGCCAGCAGCTCCCAGGGGTACCCCTACAATGAGCAGTTCTTC. Its protein is CASSSQGYPYNEQFF.

The V gene is TRBV14, the J gene TRBJ1-1, with D uncertain. Trimming stripped 4 bases from V and 0 bases from J, with 6 bases between. The germline gives CDR1 SGHDN, CDR2 FVKESK. This CDR3 region has 13 residues. As DNA, the CDR3 is TGTGCCAGCAGCCCCAGTATGAACACTGAAGCTTTCTTT. Translating it yields CASSPSMNTEAFF. Drawing the rest from reference TRBV14 and TRBJ1-1, the complete variable domain is EAGVTQFPSHSVIEKGQTVTLRCDPISGHDNLYWYRRVMGKEIKFLLHFVKESKQDESGMPNNRFLAERTGGTYSTLKVQPAELEDSGVYFCASSPSMNTEAFFGQGTRLTVV.

This chain joins TRBV19 and TRBJ2-6; D is uncertain. The germline V and J ends were trimmed by 3 bases and 4 bases, with 13 bases remaining between them. The CDR3 is 16 amino acids. Germline V lookup: CDR1 LNHDA, CDR2 SQIVND (reference sequence). CDR3 loop: CASSIAAAPGANVLTF. Written as DNA, the CDR3 is TGTGCCAGTAGTATTGCGGCGGCTCCCGGGGCCAACGTCCTGACTTTC.

The gene calls are TRBV10-3 and TRBJ2-7; D may be TRBD1 (5 bases). The CDR3 runs to 12 residues. CDR1 ENHRY and CDR2 SYGVKD come from the germline V gene. The CDR3 is CAVGESSYEQYF. The CDR3 coding sequence is TGTGCGGTAGGGGAAAGCTCCTACGAGCAGTACTTC.

The chain has TRBV15 and TRBJ2-7; tentative D call: TRBD2 (6 bases). CDR3 length: 13 residues. The ends were cut back, 3 bases at V and 7 bases at J, with 13 bases in the middle. CDR1 and CDR2 (germline): LNHNV, YYDKDF (reference sequence). This CDR3 reads CATSRGNREEQYF. In nucleotides, the CDR3 is TGTGCCACCAGCAGGGGAAACCGGGAGGAGCAGTACTTC.

The chain couples TRBV2 to TRBJ2-7; D perhaps matches TRBD2 (6 bases). The CDR3 is 16 residues long. V lost 8 bases and J 2 bases, leaving 22 bases between the germline ends. Germline assignment: CDR1 SNHLY and CDR2 FYNNEI. The CDR3 reads CASEPIKLATTYEQYF. The CDR3 region has the DNA TGTGCCAGCGAACCAATTAAACTAGCTACAACCTACGAGCAGTACTTC.

This sequence joins TRBV28 and TRBJ1-2; a possible D gene is TRBD1 (5 bases). The V end lost 8 bases, the J end lost 8 bases, and 18 bases lay between the germline ends. Germline values: CDR1 MDHEN, CDR2 SYDVKM. CDR3 size: 13 residues. The CDR3 sequence is CASSKLQGRGYTF. CDR3 nucleotides: TGTGCCAGCTCTAAGCTCCAGGGTAGAGGCTACACCTTC.

V gene TRBV14 combines with J gene TRBJ2-4; D possibly corresponds to TRBD1 (7 bases). V lost 3 bases to trimming and J lost 0 bases, with 15 bases between them. The CDR3 consists of 17 residues. The V gene's germline CDR1 is SGHDN and CDR2 FVKESK. Written as DNA, the CDR3 is TGTGCCAGCAGCCAGGGCGGGACAGCCCCAGCCAAAAACATTCAGTACTTC. It specifies CASSQGGTAPAKNIQYF.